This T cell receptor beta chain was sequenced for a study of CD8 T cells in Susac syndrome. A quantity of about 0.5 to 1 ug RNA underwent reverse transcription using random hexamers. immunoSEQ multiplex PCR amplified TCR beta CDR3 across 54 Vbeta, 13 Jbeta. Via MiXCR, TCRdb re-called the immunoSEQ multiplex PCR reads, giving one row per CDR3 protein. This table holds 110,000 to 150,000 distinct CDR3 sequences, 90% to 97% found once. The CD8+ and CD4+ T cells were isolated magnetically using a negative isolation approach, whereas the TEMRA cells were enriched by FACS. The source material was CD4+ T cells from PBMCs. This receptor was obtained from a human donor with Susac syndrome.

CDR3 sequence reads: CSTGGVTDTQYF. For the CDR3, the DNA is TGCAGCACTGGGGGAGTCACAGATACGCAGTATTTT. V usage is TRBV29-1 and J usage is TRBJ2-3; D may correspond to TRBD1 or TRBD2 (5 bases each). CDR1 is SQVTM, CDR2 ANQGSEA, per germline. V was clipped by 8 bases and J by 2 bases, with 11 bases between them. The CDR3 length is 12 residues.